This T cell receptor (beta chain) was obtained from a study of regulatory T cells. Findings of the study overall: In CD3G-deficient patients, conventional CD4+ T cells were enriched for hydrophobic CDR3 residues at positions 6 and 7. Regulatory T cells showed the strongest V-J pair restriction and V/J gene skewing among patient repertoires.

The primer mix had 52 TRBV and 13 TRBJ primers. Clones were read by immunoSEQ multiplex PCR, and TCRdb kept only the in-frame ones, dropping some. Among about 35,000 clones listed, approximately 91% were seen once. Germline V CDR1 and CDR2: SEHNR, FQNEAQ (reference sequence). Unmatched junction bases numbered 7, after V lost 5 bases and J lost 4 bases. The CDR3 is 16 residues long. CD4+ cells were sorted into CD25-high CD127-low regulatory cells and CD25-low CD127-high conventional cells. The sample holds one count of this clone. The antigen remains undetermined. The sequence was collected from a person under 35 with CD3G deficiency. The sequenced sample consisted of conventional CD4+ T cells sorted from blood. The V gene is TRBV7-9, the J gene TRBJ2-1; TRBD2 aligns across 11 bases. CDR3 sequence reads: CASSIRTSGGYNEQFF. DNA of the CDR3: TGTGCCAGCAGCATACGCACTAGCGGGGGTTACAATGAGCAGTTCTTC.